Below are 30 T cell receptor beta chains sequenced from a single sample in a study of cytomegalovirus exposure and HLA in healthy donors. Both 60 Vbeta primers and 13 Jbeta primers went into the PCR. TCRdb's copy holds only in-frame clones and misses some; the assay was immunoSEQ multiplex PCR. Of fewer than 150,000 clones in the sample, about 80% were seen once. Sequencing was done on a sample of PBMCs. Every receptor here comes from a woman in her forties in good health and CMV-seropositive.

The chain combines TRBV6-1 with TRBJ2-2; weak D call: TRBD1 (5 bases). Trimming pared 1 base from V and 4 bases from J, leaving 13 bases between. Looked up from germline, CDR1 is MNHNS and CDR2 is SASEGT. The CDR3 contains 16 residues. The CDR3 nucleotides are TGTGCCAGCAGTGAAGGACAGACCCACCCCACCGGGGAGCTGTTTTTT. It translates to CASSEGQTHPTGELFF.

V is TRBV6-1 and J is TRBJ1-4; 7 bases agree with TRBD1. Germline loops: CDR1 MNHNS, CDR2 SASEGT. The CDR3 extends over 16 amino acids. The ends lost 4 bases at V and 0 bases at J; junction bases unmatched: 5. The CDR3 bases are TGTGCCAGCAGTGGGGACAGCTTTGCAACTAATGAAAAACTGTTTTTT. Translated, it gives CASSGDSFATNEKLFF.

Only a few counts were recorded for this clone. The chain couples TRBV7-2 to TRBJ2-7, with D maybe TRBD2 (5 bases). Germline CDR1 reads SGHTA; CDR2 reads FQGNSA. V was pared by 5 bases and J by 4 bases, with 27 bases between. The CDR3 loop spans 18 amino acids. The CDR3 region is CASSVRGPGKGMGYEQYF. CDR3 DNA: TGTGCCAGCAGCGTTAGAGGGCCGGGTAAAGGGATGGGGTACGAGCAGTACTTC.

V usage is TRBV9 and J usage is TRBJ2-6, with D tentatively TRBD2 (5 bases). The CDR3 totals 18 residues. Germline V gene lookup returns CDR1 SGDLS and CDR2 YYNGEE. Trimming took 4 bases from V and 0 from J, leaving 17 bases between them. The CDR3 here is CASSPLRGLLSGANVLTF. Here the CDR3 DNA reads TGTGCCAGCAGCCCCCTAAGAGGGTTACTCTCTGGGGCCAACGTCCTGACTTTC.

This chain links TRBV6-5 with TRBJ1-1; TRBD1 matches at 7 bases. Germline loops: CDR1 MNHEY, CDR2 SVGAGI. The ends lost 4 bases at V and 1 base at J; junction bases unmatched: 3. The CDR3 sequence is 14 residues long. Here the CDR3 DNA reads TGTGCCAGCAGTTCTAAGGGGGCGAACACTGAAGCTTTCTTT. Amino acid sequence: CASSSKGANTEAFF.

This chain joins TRBV9 and TRBJ2-1, with 7 bases aligning to TRBD1. The CDR3 is 17 amino acids. Trimming cost V 1 base and J 6 bases; bases outside gene matches: 13. Germline lookup yields CDR1 SGDLS and CDR2 YYNGEE. The CDR3 here is CASSVSKSGTGANEQFF. The CDR3, as DNA: TGTGCCAGCAGCGTATCCAAATCGGGAACAGGGGCCAATGAGCAGTTCTTC.

The V gene is TRBV7-2, the J gene TRBJ2-2; TRBD2 might be the D (5 bases). The CDR3 contains 14 residues. V lost 5 bases and J 4 bases, leaving 11 bases between the germline ends. In germline, CDR1 is SGHTA, CDR2 FQGNSA. Here the CDR3 reads CASSGTRVTGELFF. DNA of the CDR3: TGTGCCAGCAGCGGAACTAGGGTCACCGGGGAGCTGTTTTTT.

For this clone: One junction end does not reproduce the germline sequence, and a read error may be involved. The rearrangement joins TRBV2 to TRBJ1-6; D not certain. CDR3 length equals 12 residues. CDR1 is SNHLY and CDR2 is FYNNEI in the germline V gene. CDR3 loop: CASSGYRRAADF. Here the CDR3 DNA reads TGTGCCAGCAGTGGTTACCGGCGGGCCGCGGACTTT.

The chain carries TRBV9 and TRBJ2-5, with 8 bases aligning to TRBD2. V shed 0 bases and J 4 bases; nucleotides not matched to a gene: 8. CDR1 and CDR2 (germline): SGDLS, YYNGEE. CDR3 size: 16 residues. The CDR3 loop reads CASSVGGAGVRETQYF. In nucleotides, the CDR3 is TGTGCCAGCAGCGTAGGGGGAGCGGGAGTTCGAGAGACCCAGTACTTC.

This CDR3 reads CASSFRGLAGGYNEQFF. Here the CDR3 DNA reads TGTGCCAGCAGCTTCCGGGGACTAGCGGGGGGGTACAATGAGCAGTTCTTC. V usage is TRBV7-2 and J usage is TRBJ2-1, with 16 bases that match TRBD2. The germline CDR1 and CDR2 sequences are SGHTA and FQGNSA. The CDR3 contains 17 residues. The trim removed 3 bases at V and 4 bases at J, leaving 3 bases unmatched.

The chain carries TRBV14 and TRBJ1-3; D may be TRBD1 (6 bases). The germline V gene has CDR1 SGHDN and CDR2 FVKESK. The CDR3 runs 16 residues. The ends were cut back, 4 bases at V and 2 bases at J, with 15 bases in the middle. The CDR3, as DNA: TGTGCCAGCAGCCTACTAAAGGGGGTGCCTGGAAACACCATATATTTT. It codes for CASSLLKGVPGNTIYF.

The chain employs TRBV6-1 and TRBJ1-5; 7 nucleotides agree with TRBD1. CDR1 and CDR2 (germline): MNHNS, SASEGT. Trimming at V came to 3 bases and at J to 6 bases, leaving 5 bases not matched to a gene. The CDR3 extends over 14 amino acids. CDR3 sequence (DNA): TGTGCCAGCAGTGATTCTGGACAGGTTCAGCCCCAGCATTTT. This codes for CASSDSGQVQPQHF.

As DNA, the CDR3 is TGTGCCAGCCCTGAACCTAGCTCCTACGAGCAGTACTTC. This sequence encodes CASPEPSSYEQYF. V gene TRBV6-4 combines with J gene TRBJ2-7; D is unclear. CDR3 length equals 13 residues. V lost 8 bases and J 0 bases, leaving 11 bases between the germline ends. Germline V gene lookup returns CDR1 MRHNA and CDR2 SNTAGT.

A few counts support this clone. This chain joins TRBV2 and TRBJ2-1; 7 bases align to TRBD2. Trimming removed 7 bases from V and 7 bases from J; junction bases left unmatched: 4. Germline CDR1 is SNHLY and CDR2 is FYNNEI. This CDR3 is built from 12 residues. The CDR3 DNA reads TGTGCCAGCATTGCGGGAGCAAATGAGCAGTTCTTC. Translation: CASIAGANEQFF.

V and J are TRBV7-2 and TRBJ2-5, with TRBD2 identical over 11 bases. The CDR3 contains 17 residues. The germline V gene has CDR1 SGHTA and CDR2 FQGNSA. The V and J ends lost 1 base and 2 bases, in that order; junction bases with no gene match: 6. The CDR3 region is CASSLGGLAGGQETQYF. The DNA of the CDR3 is TGTGCCAGCAGCTTAGGTGGACTAGCGGGTGGTCAAGAGACCCAGTACTTC.

V is TRBV5-1 and J is TRBJ2-7; 8 positions match TRBD1. Germline V gene data show CDR1 as SGHRS and CDR2 as YFSETQ. The junction had 4 bases not matched to a gene; V was cut back by 3 bases and J by 2 bases. The CDR3 covers 14 residues. The CDR3 DNA is TGCGCCAGCAGCTCGGGACAGGAGACCTACGAGCAGTACTTC. This gives the protein CASSSGQETYEQYF.

This clone showed up just a few times. The limits of the CDR3 on the DNA are not certain, so only TCRdb's listed CDR3 is given. V is TRBV6-4 and J is TRBJ2-3; the table gives TRBD2 as D, unverified against the DNA. The CDR3 numbers 18 amino acids, ends counted. Germline CDR1 is MRHNA and CDR2 is SNTAGT. CDR3 sequence reads: CASSDFRGLAGTTDTQYF.

This clone was seen only once. This chain uses TRBV4-1 with TRBJ1-3; weak D call: TRBD1 (5 bases). The CDR3 is 15 residues long. V was trimmed by 3 bases and J by 0 bases, leaving 9 bases between them. The germline V gene encodes CDR1 MGHRA and CDR2 YSYEKL. The CDR3 loop reads CASSQGPSSGNTIYF. The CDR3 bases are TGCGCCAGCAGCCAGGGGCCGAGCTCTGGAAACACCATATATTTT.

A single count supports this clone. The V gene is TRBV7-6, the J gene TRBJ2-1; 7 bases are shared with TRBD2. Per the germline V gene, CDR1 is SGHVS and CDR2 is FNYEAQ. This CDR3 is 15 amino acids long. The ends lost 1 base at V and 6 bases at J; junction bases unmatched: 6. CDR3 protein: CASSLVASGPNEQFF. The CDR3 coding sequence is TGTGCCAGCAGCTTAGTAGCTAGCGGACCCAATGAGCAGTTCTTC.

The V gene is TRBV2, the J gene TRBJ1-1; no reliable D call. Trimming left V 7 bases short and J 0 bases short, with 15 bases between. Looked up from germline, CDR1 is SNHLY and CDR2 is FYNNEI. The CDR3 covers 15 residues. This chain's CDR3 is CASTVEGILNTEAFF. The CDR3 nucleotides read TGTGCCAGCACCGTGGAGGGAATTTTGAACACTGAAGCTTTCTTT.

The rearrangement joins TRBV6-1 to TRBJ2-7; 7 bases map to TRBD2. V lost 6 bases and J lost 6; bases outside the gene matches: 8. The CDR3 consists of 13 residues. CDR1 and CDR2 from the germline V gene are MNHNS and SASEGT. CDR3 DNA: TGTGCCAGCAGCCCTGGGGGGGTAGGCGAGCAGTACTTC. This sequence encodes CASSPGGVGEQYF.

V and J are TRBV4-1 and TRBJ2-3, with a weak D call TRBD2 (5 bases). In germline, CDR1 is MGHRA, CDR2 YSYEKL. The CDR3 is 15 residues long. V lost 3 bases to trimming and J lost 6 bases, with 16 bases between them. The CDR3 is CASSHQGLALDTQYF. In nucleotides, the CDR3 is TGCGCCAGCAGCCACCAAGGACTTGCTCTCGATACGCAGTATTTT.

This clone has a handful of counts. This chain's CDR3 is CAWRKYWRDEAFF. In nucleotides, the CDR3 is TGTGCCTGGAGGAAATACTGGAGGGATGAAGCTTTCTTT. The chain is built from TRBV30 and TRBJ1-1; D gene uncertain. Germline V gene sequence: CDR1 GTSNPN, CDR2 SVGIG (reference sequence). CDR3 length: 13 amino acids. The V end was cut by 3 bases, the J end by 7 bases, with 15 bases between.

This clone was seen more than once but under ten times. This chain connects TRBV9 to TRBJ2-7; D is undetermined. Germline V gene sequence: CDR1 SGDLS, CDR2 YYNGEE. Trimming stripped 3 bases from V and 3 bases from J, with 10 bases between. CDR3 length equals 13 residues. The DNA of the CDR3 is TGTGCCAGCAGCGGCCCCCCGGTCTACGAGCAGTACTTC. This gives the protein CASSGPPVYEQYF.

V gene TRBV5-6 combines with J gene TRBJ1-5; D ambiguous. Germline values: CDR1 SGHDT, CDR2 YYEEEE. Trimming stripped 7 bases from V and 2 bases from J, with 19 bases between. The CDR3 spans 16 residues. The CDR3 loop is CASGHRGRGGNQPQHF. In DNA, the CDR3 is TGTGCCAGCGGCCACCGAGGGCGCGGGGGCAATCAGCCCCAGCATTTT.

The rearrangement uses TRBV7-2 and TRBJ2-7; D may be TRBD1 (6 bases). Germline CDR1 and CDR2: SGHTA and FQGNSA. The CDR3 covers 12 residues. Trimming took off 1 base at V and 5 bases at J, with 6 bases between the two ends. The CDR3 is CASSLEGDEQYF. CDR3 DNA sequence: TGTGCCAGCAGCTTAGAGGGGGACGAGCAGTACTTC.

The chain is built from TRBV19 and TRBJ1-1; D might be TRBD1 (5 bases). Germline lookup yields CDR1 LNHDA and CDR2 SQIVND (reference sequence). The CDR3 runs to 13 residues. Trimming left V 8 bases short and J 7 bases short, with 17 bases between. The CDR3 coding sequence is TGTGCCAGTGTGGGGCTATCTTTTGGTGAAGCTTTCTTT. This encodes CASVGLSFGEAFF.

This chain uses TRBV5-1 with TRBJ2-1; TRBD2 agrees at 9 bases. The germline V gene has CDR1 SGHRS and CDR2 YFSETQ. The CDR3 length is 19 residues. V lost 4 bases and J lost 8; bases outside the gene matches: 22. The CDR3 DNA is TGCGCCAGCAGCGCACCACGGACTGGCGGGAGGGCCAGCAACGATGAGCAGTTCTTC. Encoded protein: CASSAPRTGGRASNDEQFF.

The chain has TRBV6-1 and TRBJ1-5; 7 nucleotides match TRBD1. The germline gives CDR1 MNHNS, CDR2 SASEGT. The CDR3 is 13 residues long. With 6 bases clipped from V and 4 bases from J, the junction kept 3 bases outside the gene matches. CDR3: CASRRDRNQPQHF. The CDR3 DNA reads as TGTGCCAGCAGGAGGGACAGAAATCAGCCCCAGCATTTT.

This sequence joins TRBV9 and TRBJ1-5; TRBD1 aligns across 9 bases. This CDR3 contains 14 residues. The germline V gene encodes CDR1 SGDLS and CDR2 YYNGEE. With V trimmed by 4 bases and J by 6 bases, 5 bases remained unmatched. CDR3 sequence: CASSRGTGIQPQHF. CDR3 bases: TGTGCCAGCAGCCGAGGGACAGGGATTCAGCCCCAGCATTTT.